Following are 21 T cell receptor beta chains from one sample sequenced in a study of Ad26.COV2.S vaccination and SARS-CoV-2 variants. The repertoire was sequenced with immunoSEQ multiplex PCR; TCRdb's copy has only in-frame clones and lacks some. The sample records 400,000 to 450,000 clones, 90% being singletons. Specified treatment: 19 received Ad26.COV2.S at low or high dose, single or two shots; a few received placebo; per-sample allocation not given. All samples were drawn on day 63, counting from the first vaccine or placebo injection. The sample in question was peripheral blood, obtained in a trial of Ad26.COV2.S vaccine versus placebo. Receptors originate from a person between 18 and 60 years old who received the Ad26.COV2.S COVID-19 vaccine or a placebo.

The chain couples TRBV10-2 to TRBJ2-7; tentative D call: TRBD2 (6 bases). The length of the CDR3 is 11 residues. CDR1 is WSHSY, CDR2 SAAADI, per germline. V was trimmed by 7 bases and J by 4 bases, leaving 8 bases between them. In DNA form, the CDR3 reads TGCGCCAGCATTGCGGGGTACGAGCAGTACTTC. Translated, it gives CASIAGYEQYF.

The chain combines TRBV7-6 with TRBJ2-5; a possible D gene is TRBD1 (6 bases). Germline-derived CDR1 and CDR2 are SGHVS and FNYEAQ. V lost 8 bases, J lost 2 bases, and 18 bases lay in between. This CDR3 has 15 amino acids. The CDR3 sequence: CASLPSWGPQETQYF. In nucleotides, the CDR3 is TGTGCCAGCCTCCCCTCCTGGGGGCCTCAAGAGACCCAGTACTTC.

The chain is built from TRBV2 and TRBJ2-7; 12 bases align to TRBD2. V lost 6 bases to trimming and J lost 6 bases; unmatched junction nucleotides: 6. The CDR3 runs to 14 residues. CDR1 is SNHLY and CDR2 is FYNNEI in the germline V gene. Here the CDR3 reads CASRVLAGGSEQYF. For the CDR3, the DNA is TGTGCCAGCAGGGTCCTAGCGGGGGGGTCCGAGCAGTACTTC.

The rearrangement uses TRBV9 and TRBJ2-3, with no clear D. The CDR3 has 14 amino acids. CDR1 SGDLS and CDR2 YYNGEE come from the germline V gene. V lost 1 base and J lost 4, with 10 bases in between. The CDR3 spells CASSVNIEADTQYF. The CDR3 DNA follows: TGTGCCAGCAGCGTAAACATAGAGGCAGATACGCAGTATTTT.

The chain couples TRBV4-1 to TRBJ2-7; TRBD2 matches 13 bases. The CDR3 runs to 18 residues. V lost 4 bases and J lost 0; bases outside the gene matches: 9. The germline CDR1 and CDR2 sequences are MGHRA and YSYEKL. CDR3 DNA sequence: TGCGCCAGCAGCCCCCAAGGGACTAGCGGGGTAAGCTCCTACGAGCAGTACTTC. This encodes CASSPQGTSGVSSYEQYF.

The chain combines TRBV5-1 with TRBJ2-5; D is perhaps TRBD2 (5 bases). V lost 0 bases to trimming and J lost 3 bases, with 9 bases between them. Germline V lookup: CDR1 SGHRS, CDR2 YFSETQ. There are 14 residues in the CDR3. CDR3 in DNA: TGCGCCAGCAGCTTGGGGCTAGCCAAAGAGACCCAGTACTTC. Translated, it gives CASSLGLAKETQYF.

This clone appeared a single time. The CDR3 is CATSRDRGGNTIYF. The CDR3 coding sequence is TGTGCCACCAGCAGAGATCGTGGGGGAAACACCATATATTTT. The chain links TRBV15 to TRBJ1-3; D unresolved. Trimming took 0 bases from V and 4 from J, leaving 7 bases between them. The CDR3 extends over 14 amino acids. Germline V gene lookup returns CDR1 LNHNV and CDR2 YYDKDF (reference sequence).

The rearrangement joins TRBV5-6 to TRBJ2-7; a weak D match, TRBD1 (6 bases). V was pared by 0 bases and J by 0 bases, with 10 bases between. Germline CDR1 and CDR2: SGHDT and YYEEEE. The CDR3 contains 15 residues. CDR3 residues: CASSLGGTPSYEQYF. CDR3 bases: TGTGCCAGCAGCTTGGGGGGGACACCCTCCTACGAGCAGTACTTC. Based on the CDR3 plus reference TRBV5-6 and TRBJ2-7, the full variable domain is DAGVTQSPTHLIKTRGQQVTLRCSPKSGHDTVSWYQQALGQGPQFIFQYYEEEERQRGNFPDRFSGHQFPNYSSELNVNALLLGDSALYLCASSLGGTPSYEQYFGPGTRLTVT.

The chain joins TRBV6-6 to TRBJ1-6, with D possibly being TRBD1 (5 bases). With 2 bases removed from V and 10 bases from J, the gap between germline ends came to 12 bases. The CDR3 is 14 amino acids. CDR1 and CDR2 (germline): MNHNY, SVGAGI (reference sequence). The CDR3 is CASSYDGAGSPLHF. The DNA of the CDR3 is TGTGCCAGCAGTTACGACGGGGCCGGGTCACCCCTCCACTTT.

CDR3 region: CASSRSGTSGRLEETQYF. CDR3 bases: TGTGCCAGCAGCCGCTCCGGGACTAGCGGGAGATTAGAAGAGACCCAGTACTTC. V is TRBV5-4 and J is TRBJ2-5; 14 bases fit TRBD2. CDR1 and CDR2 (germline): SGHNT, YYREEE (reference sequence). This CDR3 contains 18 residues. V was pared by 4 bases and J by 3 bases, with 11 bases of the junction left unmatched.

The chain is built from TRBV11-3 and TRBJ2-3; tentative D call: TRBD2 (6 bases). V gave up 4 bases and J gave up 8 bases, with 10 bases separating them. CDR1 and CDR2 from the germline V gene are SGHNT and YENEEA. This CDR3 has 12 amino acids. CDR3 coding DNA: TGTGCCAGCAGCTCGAGGGGAGGTACGCAGTATTTT. The encoded protein is CASSSRGGTQYF.

This clone appeared once. Other DNA variants within this sample encode the same CDR3. The chain is built from TRBV6-5 and TRBJ2-5; D not resolved. Germline assignment: CDR1 MNHEY and CDR2 SVGAGI. V was trimmed by 0 bases and J by 5 bases, leaving 7 bases between them. The CDR3 contains 13 residues. This chain's CDR3 is CASSYSGGETQYF. DNA for the CDR3: TGTGCCAGCAGTTACTCGGGTGGGGAGACCCAGTACTTC.

The CDR3 spells CASSPRRGVNTEAFF. The CDR3 DNA sequence: TGTGCCAGCAGTCCCCGCCGGGGAGTGAACACTGAAGCTTTCTTT. V is TRBV27 and J is TRBJ1-1; D gene unclear. Trimming pared 5 bases from V and 0 bases from J, leaving 13 bases between. The germline gives CDR1 MNHEY, CDR2 SMNVEV (reference sequence). The CDR3 extends over 15 amino acids.

This chain uses TRBV14 with TRBJ1-6; D is unresolved. The length of the CDR3 is 13 residues. Trimming left V 4 bases short and J 7 bases short, with 8 bases between. The germline CDR1 and CDR2 sequences are SGHDN and FVKESK. CDR3: CASSLYPNSPLHF. The DNA of the CDR3 is TGTGCCAGCAGCCTATACCCAAATTCACCCCTCCACTTT.

The V gene is TRBV29-1, the J gene TRBJ2-6; the D gene is possibly TRBD2 (6 bases). Germline loops: CDR1 SQVTM, CDR2 ANQGSEA. The V end lost 7 bases, the J end lost 4 bases, and 17 bases lay between the germline ends. The length of the CDR3 is 15 residues. The CDR3 bases are TGCAGCGCCGGCGGGACCCTTGGAGGGGCCAACGTCCTGACTTTC. Residues: CSAGGTLGGANVLTF.

This clone was picked up one time. The chain uses TRBV29-1 and TRBJ2-1; the D gene is possibly TRBD2 (6 bases). Trimming took off 1 base at V and 0 bases at J, with 7 bases between the two ends. This CDR3 is 14 amino acids long. The germline CDR1 and CDR2 sequences are SQVTM and ANQGSEA. The CDR3 protein is CSVEGLVSYNEQFF. CDR3 bases: TGCAGCGTTGAAGGACTAGTCTCCTACAATGAGCAGTTCTTC.

The V and J genes are TRBV5-1 and TRBJ1-2; perhaps TRBD1 as D (5 bases). There are 14 residues in the CDR3. Germline V CDR1 and CDR2: SGHRS, YFSETQ. V dropped 5 bases and J dropped 5 bases, with 16 bases sitting between them. DNA for the CDR3: TGCGCCAGCAGTACAACTATAGGGGTATATGGCTACACCTTC. It yields the protein CASSTTIGVYGYTF.

The chain has TRBV20-1 and TRBJ2-7; unclear D gene. V was cut by 3 bases and J by 5 bases, with 8 bases left in between. Looked up from germline, CDR1 is DFQATT and CDR2 is SNEGSKA (reference sequence). The CDR3 is 11 amino acids. The CDR3 reads CSASAGDEQYF. In DNA, the CDR3 is TGCAGTGCTAGTGCCGGCGACGAGCAGTACTTC.

The chain links TRBV4-1 to TRBJ1-5; D gene uncertain. There are 16 residues in the CDR3. V lost 3 bases to trimming and J lost 4 bases, with 16 bases between them. Germline CDR1 is MGHRA and CDR2 is YSYEKL. CDR3 region: CASSQLQTVANQPQHF. The CDR3 DNA reads as TGCGCCAGCAGCCAGTTACAGACCGTAGCAAATCAGCCCCAGCATTTT.

This rearrangement joins TRBV9 to TRBJ2-1, with TRBD2 matching over 11 bases. Germline CDR1 and CDR2: SGDLS and YYNGEE. The trim removed 2 bases at V and 6 bases at J, leaving 16 bases unmatched. The CDR3 spans 19 residues. For the CDR3, the DNA is TGTGCCAGCAGCGTTGGGACCCTAGCGGGAGGTCCCCGGGTCAATGAGCAGTTCTTC. This encodes CASSVGTLAGGPRVNEQFF. The full variable domain, with the rest looked up from reference TRBV9 and TRBJ2-1, is DSGVTQTPKHLITATGQRVTLRCSPRSGDLSVYWYQQSLDQGLQFLIQYYNGEERAKGNILERFSAQQFPDLHSELNLSSLELGDSALYFCASSVGTLAGGPRVNEQFFGPGTRLTVL.

The chain is built from TRBV5-4 and TRBJ1-2; D gene unclear. V lost 4 bases and J lost 4, with 17 bases in between. The CDR3 covers 15 residues. Germline values: CDR1 SGHNT, CDR2 YYREEE (reference sequence). CDR3 sequence: CASSPTANSAYGYTF. CDR3 coding DNA: TGTGCCAGCAGCCCCACAGCGAATTCGGCCTATGGCTACACCTTC.